This TCR beta chain derives from a study of control samples from healthy donors and cancer patients. Clones were read by immunoSEQ multiplex PCR, and TCRdb kept only the in-frame ones, dropping some. The table lists about 150,000 clones, over 85% of them singletons. CDR1 MDHEN and CDR2 SYDVKM come from the germline V gene. This CDR3 is built from 16 residues. The germline V and J ends were trimmed by 5 bases and 2 bases, with 17 bases remaining between them. The sample comprised blood. The chain has TRBV28 and TRBJ2-3, with D perhaps matching TRBD2 (6 bases). The sequence was obtained from a man younger than 35 in good health. The CDR3 nucleotides are TGTGCCAGCAGTGGGGACTCCAAAGCCCACACAGATACGCAGTATTTT. Translation: CASSGDSKAHTDTQYF. The variable domain in full, completed from reference TRBV28 and TRBJ2-3, reads DVKVTQSSRYLVKRTGEKVFLECVQDMDHENMFWYRQDPGLGLRLIYFSYDVKMKEKGDIPEGYSVSREKKERFSLILESASTNQTSMYLCASSGDSKAHTDTQYFGPGTRLTVL.